This T cell receptor beta chain was identified during a study of shared clonotypes between healthy human individuals. General study findings and limits: Only blood underwent sampling, and tissue repertoires likely differ. Naive subsets, compared against memory subsets, generally had larger estimated richness values.

The J segment lost 6 bases and the V segment lost 0 bases, leaving 8 bases of the junction unmatched. The CDR3 extends over 15 amino acids. CDR1 is SGHDN, CDR2 FVKESK, per germline. This clone was detected once. Its antigen remains unidentified. Authors' methods: ImmunoSEQ junction-only sequences lacked quality scores, so their filtering differed. Assay: immunoSEQ multiplex PCR; the TCRdb copy retains only in-frame clones and omits some. V and J calls plus clone size are reproduced from that table; the DNA served to infer D and trimming. The sample lists under 750,000 clones; over 55% were seen once. The investigators split CD4+ cells into a CD45RA+ naive subset and a CD45RA-negative memory subset.

The rearrangement links TRBV14 to TRBJ2-7; TRBD2 matches 7 bases. The receptor was isolated from a woman in her 30s in good health. The sample was memory CD4+ T cells sorted from blood. Subset in this sample: CD45RA-negative fraction. In nucleotides, the CDR3 is TGTGCCAGCAGCCAAGATAGAGGGAGGGCCCTCGAGCAGTACTTC. It codes for CASSQDRGRALEQYF.